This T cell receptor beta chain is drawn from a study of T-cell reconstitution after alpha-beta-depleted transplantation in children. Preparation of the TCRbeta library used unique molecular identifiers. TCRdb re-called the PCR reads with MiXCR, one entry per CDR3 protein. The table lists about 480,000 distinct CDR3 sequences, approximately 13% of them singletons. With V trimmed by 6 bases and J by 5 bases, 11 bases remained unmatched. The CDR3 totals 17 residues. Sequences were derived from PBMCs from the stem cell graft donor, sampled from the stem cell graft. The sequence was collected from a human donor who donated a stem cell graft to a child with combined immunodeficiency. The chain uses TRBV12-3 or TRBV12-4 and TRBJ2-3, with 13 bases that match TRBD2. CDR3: CASRPHGLAGEVDTQYF. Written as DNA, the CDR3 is TGTGCCAGCAGGCCCCATGGACTAGCGGGAGAAGTAGATACGCAGTATTTT.